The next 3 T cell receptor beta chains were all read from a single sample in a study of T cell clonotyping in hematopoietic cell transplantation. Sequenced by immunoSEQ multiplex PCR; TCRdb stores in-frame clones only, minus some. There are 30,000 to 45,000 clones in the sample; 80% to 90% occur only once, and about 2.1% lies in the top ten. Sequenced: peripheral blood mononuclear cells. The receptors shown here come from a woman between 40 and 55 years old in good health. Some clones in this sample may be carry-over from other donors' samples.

The CDR3 spells CAWSVSTEAFF. CDR3 DNA: TGTGCCTGGAGTGTTAGCACTGAAGCTTTCTTT. The chain has TRBV30 and TRBJ1-1; D is ambiguous. V lost 0 bases and J 4 bases, leaving 3 bases between the germline ends. There are 11 residues in the CDR3. Germline V gene lookup returns CDR1 GTSNPN and CDR2 SVGIG (reference sequence). Full variable domain (missing parts from reference TRBV30 and TRBJ1-1): SQTIHQWPATLVQPVGSPLSLECTVEGTSNPNLYWYRQAAGRGLQLLFYSVGIGQISSEVPQNLSASRPQDRQFILSSKKLLLSDSGFYLCAWSVSTEAFFGQGTRLTVV.

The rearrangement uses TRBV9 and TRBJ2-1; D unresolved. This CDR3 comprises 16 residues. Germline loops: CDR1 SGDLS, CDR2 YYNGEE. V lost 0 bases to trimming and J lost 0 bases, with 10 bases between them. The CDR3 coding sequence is TGTGCCAGCAGCGTAGCTGCGGACCTCTCCTACAATGAGCAGTTCTTC. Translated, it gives CASSVAADLSYNEQFF. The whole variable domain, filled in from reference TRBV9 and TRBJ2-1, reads DSGVTQTPKHLITATGQRVTLRCSPRSGDLSVYWYQQSLDQGLQFLIQYYNGEERAKGNILERFSAQQFPDLHSELNLSSLELGDSALYFCASSVAADLSYNEQFFGPGTRLTVL.

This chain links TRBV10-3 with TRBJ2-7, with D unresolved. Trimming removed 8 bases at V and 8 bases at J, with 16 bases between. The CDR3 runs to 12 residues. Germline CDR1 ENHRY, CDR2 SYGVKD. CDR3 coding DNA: TGTGCCATCGGATTTGACGGCGCGCAGCAGTACTTC. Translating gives CAIGFDGAQQYF.